What follows are 13 T cell receptor beta chains derived from one specimen sequenced in a study of OX40 agonist ivuxolimab in advanced cancers. Here immunoSEQ multiplex PCR was the method, and the copy in TCRdb shows in-frame clones only, minus some. The sample holds roughly 20,000 clones, around three quarters seen once. Here the sequenced sample was CD4+ or CD8+ T cells sorted from blood, taken in a trial of the OX40 agonist ivuxolimab. These receptors all stem from an adult with an advanced solid tumor such as melanoma, head and neck, liver or kidney cancer.

The V call is TRBV27, the J call TRBJ1-1, with a weak D call TRBD1 (6 bases). The V end lost 7 bases, the J end lost 4 bases, and 19 bases lay between the germline ends. This CDR3 has 15 amino acids. Looked up from germline, CDR1 is MNHEY and CDR2 is SMNVEV (reference sequence). The CDR3 loop is CASIYLGGPSTEAFF. The DNA of the CDR3 is TGTGCCAGCATCTATTTGGGGGGGCCTAGCACTGAAGCTTTCTTT.

The chain couples TRBV10-1 to TRBJ1-1; TRBD1 aligns across 7 bases. Germline V CDR1 and CDR2: WNHNN, SYGVQD (reference sequence). The CDR3 length is 19 residues. The trim removed 0 bases at V and 1 base at J, leaving 14 bases unmatched. The DNA for the CDR3 is TGCGCCAGCAGTGAGTCCCGAGGGACAGCCGACCAGAGGAACACTGAAGCTTTCTTT. The encoded protein is CASSESRGTADQRNTEAFF.

V gene TRBV5-1 combines with J gene TRBJ1-1; TRBD1 aligns across 9 bases. There are 16 residues in the CDR3. CDR1 is SGHRS and CDR2 is YFSETQ in the germline V gene. The V gene end was trimmed by 2 bases and the J gene end by 3 bases; junction bases not matched to a gene: 8. The CDR3 reads CASSFQTGGLDTEAFF. The CDR3 DNA follows: TGCGCCAGCAGCTTCCAAACAGGGGGCTTGGACACTGAAGCTTTCTTT.

This chain uses TRBV7-8 with TRBJ1-2; the match to TRBD1 covers 8 bases. The CDR3 is 16 residues long. The V segment lost 6 bases and the J segment 4 bases; nucleotides outside the gene matches: 13. CDR1 SGHVS and CDR2 FQNEAQ come from the germline V gene. The CDR3 protein is CASSPETGEGSYGYTF. The CDR3 DNA follows: TGTGCCAGCAGTCCTGAGACAGGGGAAGGGTCCTATGGCTACACCTTC.

The V and J genes are TRBV27 and TRBJ2-2; no reliable D call. Between the trimmed V and J ends, which lost 7 bases and 1 base, there was a span of 7 bases. The CDR3 is 13 amino acids. Germline CDR1 MNHEY, CDR2 SMNVEV (reference sequence). This CDR3 is CASNWGNTGELFF. In DNA, the CDR3 is TGTGCCAGCAATTGGGGGAACACCGGGGAGCTGTTTTTT.

The chain employs TRBV28 and TRBJ2-7; D uncertain. With 6 bases removed from V and 1 base from J, the gap between germline ends came to 19 bases. This CDR3 is built from 16 residues. In germline, CDR1 is MDHEN, CDR2 SYDVKM. The CDR3 loop is CASRIRARSFSYEQYF. In nucleotides, the CDR3 is TGTGCCAGCAGAATAAGGGCACGATCATTTTCCTACGAGCAGTACTTC.

The chain uses TRBV2 and TRBJ2-7, with 7 bases lining up with TRBD2. CDR3 length equals 16 residues. Germline values: CDR1 SNHLY, CDR2 FYNNEI. Trimming removed 0 bases from V and 1 base from J; junction bases left unmatched: 6. CDR3 in DNA: TGTGCCAGCAGTGAAGCGGGAGGGGTTGGGTCCTACGAGCAGTACTTC. Protein sequence: CASSEAGGVGSYEQYF. The variable domain in full, with the rest retrieved from reference TRBV2 and TRBJ2-7, is EPEVTQTPSHQVTQMGQEVILRCVPISNHLYFYWYRQILGQKVEFLVSFYNNEISEKSEIFDDQFSVERPDGSNFTLKIRSTKLEDSAMYFCASSEAGGVGSYEQYFGPGTRLTVT.

The V call is TRBV15, the J call TRBJ2-1; 10 bases are shared with TRBD2. Germline V CDR1 and CDR2: LNHNV, YYDKDF (reference sequence). V gave up 3 bases and J gave up 5 bases; unmatched junction bases: 7. CDR3 length: 16 residues. CDR3 DNA sequence: TGTGCCACCAGCAGGAGTAGCGGGAGGAGGGACAATGAGCAGTTCTTC. Its protein product is CATSRSSGRRDNEQFF.

This clone showed up just a few times. V gene TRBV27 combines with J gene TRBJ2-1; 10 positions agree with TRBD2. Germline V gene sequence: CDR1 MNHEY, CDR2 SMNVEV (reference sequence). Trimming took 5 bases from V and 5 from J; bases not matched to a gene: 3. The CDR3 runs 14 residues. CDR3 sequence reads: CASSLAGANNEQFF. CDR3 coding DNA: TGTGCCAGCAGTCTAGCGGGGGCTAACAATGAGCAGTTCTTC.

This clone was observed once. The chain links TRBV5-1 to TRBJ1-1; tentatively, D is TRBD1 (5 bases). This CDR3 has 12 amino acids. V was clipped by 4 bases and J by 3 bases, with 7 bases between them. Germline CDR1 and CDR2: SGHRS and YFSETQ. The DNA of the CDR3 is TGCGCCAGCAGCCCGGGGGACACTGAAGCTTTCTTT. Translated: CASSPGDTEAFF.

As DNA, the CDR3 is TGTGCCACCGCCTACCTGGGAGACAATCAGCCCCAGCATTTT. It is translated as CATAYLGDNQPQHF. The chain has TRBV19 and TRBJ1-5; no firm D call. Germline lookup yields CDR1 LNHDA and CDR2 SQIVND (reference sequence). Between the trimmed V and J ends, which lost 10 bases and 3 bases, there was a span of 16 bases. The CDR3 has 14 residues.

The chain couples TRBV4-3 to TRBJ2-2; 12 bases agree with TRBD2. Germline loops: CDR1 LGHNA, CDR2 YSLEER. V lost 0 bases to trimming and J lost 5 bases; unmatched junction nucleotides: 4. This CDR3 is 17 amino acids long. The CDR3 DNA follows: TGCGCCAGCAGCCAAGATAGACTAGCGGGGGAAACCGGGGAGCTGTTTTTT. Amino acids: CASSQDRLAGETGELFF.

This clone turned up a few times. The chain has TRBV7-9 and TRBJ1-3; 8 bases agree with TRBD1. After removal of 4 bases from V and 4 bases from J, the junction contained 12 bases not matched to a gene. The CDR3 loop spans 17 amino acids. CDR1 and CDR2 from the germline V gene are SEHNR and FQNEAQ (reference sequence). The CDR3 loop reads CASSSKTGEGPGNTIYF. CDR3 DNA sequence: TGTGCCAGCAGCTCCAAGACAGGGGAGGGTCCCGGAAACACCATATATTTT.